These T cell receptor beta chains were read from a single sample in a study of blood T cells in healthy people across ages. TCRdb fed the 5' RACE reads into MiXCR, producing one record per CDR3 protein. Here the sample spans roughly 720,000 distinct CDR3 sequences, roughly 50% being singletons. The sequencing input was blood. Receptors originate from a man older than 75 in good health. CDR3s include the opening cysteine and the closing phenylalanine or tryptophan. The order of the fields is clone size, J gene, V gene, D gene, CDR3 protein, CDR3 DNA. The D gene is left open where the match is weak. Size values are once, few and many counts, or a class for expanded clones, and some rows have none.

size: -
J: TRBJ2-7
V: TRBV6-6
D: TRBD2
CDR3: CASRTGREGPHYEQYF
DNA: TGTGCCAGCAGGACCGGACGGGAGGGCCCCCACTACGAGCAGTACTTC

size: -
J: TRBJ2-7
V: TRBV28
D: -
CDR3: CASTLSGLESYEQYF
DNA: TGTGCCAGCACCCTAAGCGGACTCGAATCCTACGAGCAGTACTTC

size: -
J: TRBJ2-1
V: TRBV4-1
D: TRBD2
CDR3: CASSLITSGRLSSYNEQFF
DNA: TGCGCCAGCAGCCTAATAACTAGCGGGAGGCTTAGCTCCTACAATGAGCAGTTCTTC

size: -
J: TRBJ2-6
V: TRBV3-1
D: -
CDR3: CASSQDPLDFSGANVLTF
DNA: TGTGCCAGCAGCCAAGATCCCCTAGATTTCTCTGGGGCCAACGTCCTGACTTTC

size: -
J: TRBJ1-5
V: TRBV20-1
D: -
CDR3: CSARDSGQRVSNQPQHF
DNA: TGCAGTGCTAGAGATTCCGGACAGAGAGTTAGCAATCAGCCCCAGCATTTT

size: -
J: TRBJ2-2
V: TRBV29-1
D: TRBD1
CDR3: CSVGTGGTGELFF
DNA: TGCAGCGTTGGGACAGGGGGTACCGGGGAGCTGTTTTTT

size: -
J: TRBJ2-3
V: TRBV30
D: TRBD2
CDR3: CAGGGRLNRYAYF
DNA: TGTGCCGGGGGGGGGAGGTTGAACAGATACGCGTATTTT

size: -
J: TRBJ2-7
V: TRBV5-5
D: -
CDR3: CASSPRLVYEQYF
DNA: TGTGCCAGCAGCCCACGCCTGGTCTACGAGCAGTACTTC

size: few
J: TRBJ1-2
V: TRBV4-1
D: -
CDR3: CASSPAFLGSNYGYTF
DNA: TGCGCCAGCAGCCCGGCGTTTTTAGGATCTAACTATGGCTACACCTTC

size: -
J: TRBJ2-7
V: TRBV4-2
D: -
CDR3: CASSQDQVGGEQYF
DNA: TGTGCCAGCAGCCAAGATCAAGTCGGTGGCGAGCAGTACTTC

size: -
J: TRBJ1-2
V: TRBV29-1
D: TRBD1
CDR3: CSVEEVRTGRYGYTF
DNA: TGCAGCGTTGAAGAGGTGAGGACAGGACGGTATGGCTACACCTTC

size: few
J: TRBJ2-7
V: TRBV29-1
D: -
CDR3: CSVVGTGRGYNEQYF
DNA: TGCAGCGTTGTAGGGACGGGCCGGGGATACAATGAGCAGTACTTC

size: -
J: TRBJ2-1
V: TRBV9
D: -
CDR3: CASSAEGGSYNEQFF
DNA: TGTGCCAGCAGCGCCGAAGGGGGGTCCTACAATGAGCAGTTCTTC

size: -
J: TRBJ2-1
V: TRBV10-3
D: -
CDR3: CAISEAYGRPSYNEQFF
DNA: TGTGCCATCAGTGAGGCCTATGGGAGACCCTCCTACAATGAGCAGTTCTTC

size: -
J: TRBJ2-4
V: TRBV18
D: -
CDR3: CASSPRTLNIQYF
DNA: TGTGCCAGCTCACCGAGGACCCTAAACATTCAGTACTTC

size: -
J: TRBJ2-2
V: TRBV7-2
D: -
CDR3: CASSPTLWTPLELFF
DNA: TGTGCCAGCAGCCCAACCCTATGGACACCGTTGGAGCTGTTTTTT

size: -
J: TRBJ1-1
V: TRBV6-6
D: -
CDR3: CASSYGASRGAEAFF
DNA: TGTGCCAGCAGTTACGGGGCCTCCCGGGGCGCTGAGGCTTTCTTT

size: few
J: TRBJ2-7
V: TRBV13
D: -
CDR3: CASSGDGPVNEQYF
DNA: TGTGCCAGCAGCGGCGACGGGCCGGTAAACGAGCAGTACTTC

size: -
J: TRBJ1-6
V: TRBV6-5
D: -
CDR3: CASSYSIRGGDNSPLHF
DNA: TGTGCCAGCAGTTACTCGATAAGGGGCGGAGATAATTCACCCCTCCACTTT

size: -
J: TRBJ2-1
V: TRBV20-1
D: -
CDR3: CSARVFVGSSYNEQFF
DNA: TGCAGTGCTAGAGTTTTTGTGGGTTCCTCCTACAATGAGCAGTTCTTC

size: -
J: TRBJ1-5
V: TRBV7-2
D: TRBD1
CDR3: CASSSGQGAPSGQPQHF
DNA: TGTGCCAGCAGTTCTGGACAGGGGGCCCCTTCGGGGCAGCCCCAGCATTTT

size: -
J: TRBJ2-1
V: TRBV3-1
D: TRBD2
CDR3: CASSQDRQTSVNEQFF
DNA: TGTGCCAGCAGCCAAGATCGCCAGACTAGCGTCAATGAGCAGTTCTTC

size: -
J: TRBJ1-1
V: TRBV28
D: -
CDR3: CASSTGGNEAFF
DNA: TGTGCCAGCAGTACGGGGGGGAATGAAGCTTTCTTT

size: -
J: TRBJ1-2
V: TRBV7-2
D: -
CDR3: CASSLKQTYGYTF
DNA: TGTGCCAGCAGCTTAAAACAGACCTATGGCTACACCTTC

size: -
J: TRBJ2-7
V: TRBV7-2
D: TRBD1
CDR3: CASSLTLGTGREQYF
DNA: TGTGCCAGCAGCTTAACATTAGGGACAGGGCGGGAGCAGTACTTC

size: few
J: TRBJ1-2
V: TRBV20-1
D: -
CDR3: CSARARGDGYTF
DNA: TGCAGTGCTAGAGCCCGGGGGGACGGCTACACCTTC

size: -
J: TRBJ2-1
V: TRBV12-3/TRBV12-4
D: -
CDR3: CASSRTRGAYNEQFF
DNA: TGTGCCAGCAGCCGTACTAGGGGCGCCTACAATGAGCAGTTCTTC

size: -
J: TRBJ2-1
V: TRBV6-1
D: TRBD2
CDR3: CASREAGRFGNEQFF
DNA: TGTGCCAGCAGAGAAGCGGGAAGGTTTGGTAATGAGCAGTTCTTC